This TCR beta chain was documented in a study of metastatic and nonmetastatic thyroid tumors. Study information: Repertoire data that came from the blood and tumor or nodule tissue of malignant and benign thyroid patients were compared.

As processed by the authors: CDR3 differences across clinicopathological groups were used to build a distant-metastasis classifier for papillary thyroid cancer. TCRdb reprocessed the PCR reads using MiXCR. TCRdb, not the authors, supplied the V and J calls. The table shows 91,000 or so clones, with roughly 13% occurring only once. Study results and limitations: In both blood and tumor samples, TCR beta diversity was reported significantly higher for malignant than benign nodules.

Per the germline V gene, CDR1 is SGHTA and CDR2 is FQGTGA. The CDR3 loop spans 13 amino acids. Trimming took off 6 bases at V and 5 bases at J, with 8 bases between the two ends. All patients reached thyroid surgery having received no treatment beforehand. As to this clone: Antigen specificity is unknown.

Sequenced sample: blood. The source of this sequence is a female donor with papillary thyroid cancer or a benign thyroid nodule (not recorded which). Some clones in this sample may be carry-over from other donors' samples. The genes are TRBV7-3 and TRBJ1-6, with unresolved D. In DNA, the CDR3 is TGTGCCAGCAGTCTCACAAATAATTCACCCCTCCACTTT. The encoded protein is CASSLTNNSPLHF.